This entry lists 6 T cell receptor beta chains sequenced from one sample in a study of patients and donors after allogeneic stem cell transplantation. From the RT-PCR reads, TCRdb called clonotypes with MiXCR, one entry per CDR3 protein. The profile covers some 960,000 distinct CDR3 sequences, with over 15% appearing a single time and under 6.5% taken by the ten largest. The sample comprised blood, either unsorted or a sorted T cell fraction (not recorded which). The receptors shown here come from a human donor who was either an allogeneic HSCT recipient or a stem cell or donor lymphocyte infusion donor (not recorded which). It is not recorded whose cells these are; they may come from a transplant donor.

This clonotype was picked up many times. The chain couples TRBV5-1 to TRBJ1-2, with a weak D call TRBD1 (5 bases). The CDR3 totals 13 residues. Per germline, CDR1 SGHRS and CDR2 YFSETQ. V dropped 4 bases and J dropped 6 bases, with 13 bases sitting between them. The CDR3 sequence: CASSVGGSNGYTF. In DNA, the CDR3 is TGCGCCAGCAGCGTGGGGGGGTCGAATGGCTACACCTTC.

This clonotype was detected a few times. The chain combines TRBV7-2 with TRBJ2-7; 9 nucleotides align to TRBD2. V lost 7 bases to trimming and J lost 4 bases; unmatched junction nucleotides: 8. The CDR3 extends over 14 amino acids. Germline lookup yields CDR1 SGHTA and CDR2 FQGNSA. The CDR3 protein is CASTIAGAMYEQYF. The DNA for the CDR3 is TGTGCCAGCACCATAGCGGGGGCTATGTACGAGCAGTACTTC.

This clonotype was observed a handful of times. The chain has TRBV5-1 and TRBJ2-3; no firm D call. Trimming shortened V by 5 bases and J by 4 bases, and 11 bases separated the two germline ends. Germline V gene lookup returns CDR1 SGHRS and CDR2 YFSETQ. This CDR3 is built from 13 residues. For the CDR3, the DNA is TGCGCCAGCAGTTCGTATGTGGCAGATACGCAGTATTTT. Translating it yields CASSSYVADTQYF.

This clonotype came up a few times. V gene TRBV3-1 combines with J gene TRBJ2-6, with 9 bases that match TRBD1. This CDR3 is 19 amino acids long. Trimming took 4 bases from V and 2 from J; bases not matched to a gene: 12. Per germline, CDR1 LGHDT and CDR2 YNNKEL (reference sequence). The CDR3 loop reads CASSPRGDRVRTGANVLTF. DNA for the CDR3: TGTGCCAGCAGCCCGCGAGGGGACAGGGTAAGGACTGGGGCCAACGTCCTGACTTTC.

This clonotype has a handful of counts. The V gene is TRBV20-1, the J gene TRBJ2-3, with D unresolved. The CDR3 consists of 16 residues. Germline CDR1 reads DFQATT; CDR2 reads SNEGSKA (reference sequence). Deletions cut 1 base from V and 4 bases from J, with 18 bases between. CDR3 sequence (DNA): TGCAGTGCTAGAGCGGAAGGGTTTGGTGTAGCAGATACGCAGTATTTT. It is translated as CSARAEGFGVADTQYF.

This clonotype showed up many times. The chain uses TRBV20-1 and TRBJ1-5; D is possibly TRBD1 (5 bases). The CDR3 loop spans 14 amino acids. Trimming stripped 6 bases from V and 4 bases from J, with 16 bases between. Germline V gene data show CDR1 as DFQATT and CDR2 as SNEGSKA (reference sequence). CDR3 bases: TGCAGTGCCTTAAACCGCAGGGAAAATCAGCCCCAGCATTTT. Its protein product is CSALNRRENQPQHF.